The sequence of this T cell receptor beta chain was determined in a study of shared clonotypes between healthy human individuals. Study information: Each donor's CD4 naive and CD4 memory cells filled three plates apiece, CD8 naive two, and CD8 memory one.

TCRdb's table, derived via immunoSEQ multiplex PCR, lists solely in-frame clones and lacks some. The sample holds roughly 2,000,000 clones, about 95% seen once. Study-level results: A few donors shared about 5% of their naive CD4 clonotypes. In general, naive subsets displayed greater estimated richness than memory subsets did.

About this clone itself: The antigen is not known.

V lost 1 base to trimming and J lost 5 bases, with 14 bases between them. The germline V gene encodes CDR1 MNHNS and CDR2 SASEGT. The CDR3 loop spans 15 amino acids. Naive CD8 cells lacked CD45RO and underwent positive selection for CCR7, leaving out terminally differentiated effector memory CD45RA+ cells. The J gene is TRBJ1-2, the V gene TRBV6-1; TRBD1 is a possible D gene (5 bases). Sequences were obtained from naive CD8+ T cells sorted from blood. The sequence came from a man aged 18 to 35 in good health. The CDR3 bases are TGTGCCAGCAGTGAAGTTTTTAGTCAGGGATATGGCTACACCTTC. It is translated as CASSEVFSQGYGYTF.